The next 17 T cell receptor beta chains were all read from a single sample in a study of blood T cell repertoires in COVID-19. TCRdb keeps only in-frame clones here, not all; method: immunoSEQ multiplex PCR. The top ten hold 2.5% to 3.5% of the sample, which has some 200,000 clones, about 87% seen once. The sequencing input was peripheral blood. All receptors come from a man aged 35-49 years with active or convalescent COVID-19.

The chain is built from TRBV3-1 (or the pseudogene TRBV3-2) and TRBJ2-3; 10 nucleotides match TRBD2. The CDR3 totals 17 residues. The germline CDR1 and CDR2 sequences are LGHDT and YNNKEL (reference sequence). Trimming removed 2 bases from V and 8 bases from J; junction bases left unmatched: 13. The CDR3 DNA sequence: TGTGCCAGCAGCCAAACCTGGGGGCTAGCGGGGGATGCTACGCAGTATTTT. It codes for CASSQTWGLAGDATQYF.

CDR3: CASSRLDSSSGNTIYF. The CDR3 DNA reads as TGCGCCAGCAGCAGATTGGACAGTAGCTCTGGAAACACCATATATTTT. The V gene is TRBV5-1, the J gene TRBJ1-3, with D possibly TRBD1 on 6 matching bases. This CDR3 contains 16 residues. The V end lost 4 bases, the J end lost 0 bases, and 14 bases lay between the germline ends. Germline CDR1 SGHRS, CDR2 YFSETQ.

The V and J genes are TRBV28 and TRBJ1-3, with TRBD1 matching over 7 bases. Per the germline V gene, CDR1 is MDHEN and CDR2 is SYDVKM. J gave up 3 bases and V 8 bases, and 13 bases lay outside the gene matches. The CDR3 runs to 16 residues. The CDR3 bases are TGTGCCAGCGGCTCCATTGCTACAGGGGATGGAAACACCATATATTTT. This encodes CASGSIATGDGNTIYF.

CDR3 residues: CATSVTGPSQKQYF. The CDR3 nucleotides read TGTGCCACCAGTGTAACAGGGCCAAGCCAAAAGCAGTACTTC. The chain uses TRBV24-1 and TRBJ2-7; TRBD1 might be the D (6 bases). Germline CDR1 reads KGHDR; CDR2 reads SFDVKD. Trimming took off 5 bases at V and 8 bases at J, with 18 bases between the two ends. This CDR3 has 14 residues.

This clone was counted a few times. The chain uses TRBV7-2 and TRBJ1-2; TRBD1 is a possible D gene (6 bases). The CDR3 loop spans 15 amino acids. The V end lost 1 base, the J end lost 4 bases, and 13 bases lay between the germline ends. Germline CDR1 and CDR2: SGHTA and FQGNSA. The CDR3 nucleotides are TGTGCCAGCAGCTTAGTTGCGACAGGCAGCTATGGCTACACCTTC. Its translation is CASSLVATGSYGYTF.

The chain combines TRBV28 with TRBJ2-1, with a weak D call TRBD2 (6 bases). Germline CDR1 reads MDHEN; CDR2 reads SYDVKM. The CDR3 runs to 14 residues. V was pared by 7 bases and J by 3 bases, with 13 bases between. CDR3 in amino acids: CASIGGSFYNEQFF. The DNA of the CDR3 is TGTGCCAGCATAGGAGGGAGCTTCTACAATGAGCAGTTCTTC.

The CDR3 DNA reads TGTGCCAGCAGTTACTCGGCCGGGGAAGGGAGCCATGGCTACACCTTC. This translates into CASSYSAGEGSHGYTF. The chain couples TRBV6-5 to TRBJ1-2; D gene unclear. V was trimmed by 0 bases and J by 6 bases, leaving 17 bases between them. Germline values: CDR1 MNHEY, CDR2 SVGAGI. This CDR3 contains 16 residues.

This chain uses TRBV5-6 with TRBJ1-6; no clear D gene. CDR1 SGHDT and CDR2 YYEEEE come from the germline V gene. V dropped 4 bases and J dropped 11 bases, with 13 bases sitting between them. This CDR3 spans 13 amino acids. In DNA form, the CDR3 reads TGTGCCAGCAGCCCGCATAAGGCGGCACCCCTCCACTTT. This gives the protein CASSPHKAAPLHF.

The J gene is TRBJ1-1, the V gene TRBV9; D may be TRBD1 (6 bases). Germline CDR1 SGDLS, CDR2 YYNGEE. CDR3 length: 14 amino acids. V was trimmed by 5 bases and J by 3 bases, leaving 14 bases between them. The CDR3 DNA reads as TGTGCCAGCAGTAACAGGGCAGGGGACACTGAAGCTTTCTTT. Its translation is CASSNRAGDTEAFF.

By sample share, this clone is medium-sized (0.01 to 0.1%). The gene calls are TRBV2 and TRBJ1-5, with a tentative D call TRBD1 (6 bases). V was trimmed by 4 bases and J by 4 bases, leaving 11 bases between them. CDR1 is SNHLY and CDR2 is FYNNEI in the germline V gene. This CDR3 has 14 amino acids. The CDR3 reads CASSGTDINQPQHF. The CDR3 DNA sequence: TGTGCCAGCAGTGGGACAGATATAAATCAGCCCCAGCATTTT.

The chain recombines TRBV6-4 with TRBJ1-2, with TRBD1 identical over 9 bases. Per germline, CDR1 MRHNA and CDR2 SNTAGT. The CDR3 runs to 14 residues. Trimming took 3 bases from V and 5 from J; bases not matched to a gene: 4. This chain's CDR3 is CASSEGQGRYGYTF. The CDR3 region has the DNA TGTGCCAGCAGTGAGGGACAGGGAAGGTATGGCTACACCTTC.

The CDR3, as DNA: TGTGCCAGCAGTTGGGGACGGGGGGGGACCGGGGAGCTGTTTTTT. Protein sequence: CASSWGRGGTGELFF. The V gene is TRBV28, the J gene TRBJ2-2, with 8 bases identical to TRBD2. Germline V CDR1 and CDR2: MDHEN, SYDVKM. CDR3 length equals 15 residues. The V segment lost 4 bases and the J segment 5 bases; nucleotides outside the gene matches: 6. Drawing the rest from reference TRBV28 and TRBJ2-2, the complete variable domain is DVKVTQSSRYLVKRTGEKVFLECVQDMDHENMFWYRQDPGLGLRLIYFSYDVKMKEKGDIPEGYSVSREKKERFSLILESASTNQTSMYLCASSWGRGGTGELFFGEGSRLTVL.

This clone was seen just once. This chain uses TRBV7-9 with TRBJ2-5, with D possibly TRBD2 on 5 matching bases. The CDR3 runs 15 residues. Trimming pared 5 bases from V and 0 bases from J, leaving 13 bases between. Germline values: CDR1 SEHNR, CDR2 FQNEAQ (reference sequence). The CDR3 nucleotides are TGTGCCAGCAGCCTTCCCTCGAGGGACCAAGAGACCCAGTACTTC. Its translation is CASSLPSRDQETQYF.

Written as DNA, the CDR3 is TGTGCCAGCAGCTTAGGAGGGCCAGGGGGCTATTATGGCTACACCTTC. Protein product: CASSLGGPGGYYGYTF. This chain uses TRBV7-2 with TRBJ1-2; 8 bases agree with TRBD1. With 1 base clipped from V and 5 bases from J, the junction kept 9 bases outside the gene matches. Germline values: CDR1 SGHTA, CDR2 FQGNSA. The CDR3 spans 16 residues.

For this clone: Germline and junction disagree at one end, which may indicate a read error. The V gene is TRBV27, the J gene TRBJ2-1; TRBD2 matches 13 bases. Germline V gene sequence: CDR1 MNHEY, CDR2 SMNVEV (reference sequence). This CDR3 spans 15 amino acids. The CDR3 reads CASSGGTSGNNEQFF. CDR3 nucleotides: TGCGCCAGCAGTGGGGGGACTAGCGGGAACAATGAGCAGTTCTTC.

V gene TRBV4-2 combines with J gene TRBJ2-3; possible D gene TRBD1, 5 bases. Germline V gene data show CDR1 as LGHNA and CDR2 as YNFKEQ. Trimming took off 0 bases at V and 3 bases at J, with 7 bases between the two ends. The CDR3 spans 14 residues. The CDR3 sequence: CASSQERGTDTQYF. The CDR3 region has the DNA TGTGCCAGCAGCCAAGAAAGGGGAACAGATACGCAGTATTTT.

In this sample, this clone turned up a few times. The chain couples TRBV27 to TRBJ1-6; D is undetermined. The CDR3 loop spans 17 amino acids. CDR1 and CDR2 (germline): MNHEY, SMNVEV (reference sequence). Trimming cost V 5 bases and J 4 bases, with 18 bases left between them. The CDR3 DNA sequence: TGTGCCAGCAGTCCGAACCCCCGACAAGGATATAATTCACCCCTCCACTTT. Translating it yields CASSPNPRQGYNSPLHF.